One sample yielded the 11 T cell receptor beta chains listed below, sequenced in a study of molecular identifiers for immune sequencing clone quantification. One entry per CDR3 protein results from TCRdb running MiXCR on the PCR reads. The data hold roughly 12,000 distinct CDR3 sequences, with about 16% observed a single time. Sequenced material: naive CD8+ T cells from blood, with Jurkat cell RNA spiked in. The subset is: FACS-sorted CD8+CD4-CCR7+CD45RA+ naive T cells. These TCRs come from a human donor in good health. Some libraries in this study had Jurkat cell RNA spiked in.

This clonotype is deemed medium-sized (0.01 to 0.1%). The chain uses TRBV7-6 and TRBJ1-1; D uncertain. The germline V gene has CDR1 SGHVS and CDR2 FNYEAQ. The V gene lost 7 bases and the J gene lost 4 bases, with 10 bases spanning the gap. The CDR3 covers 12 residues. The CDR3 spells CASTNQPTEAFF. As DNA, the CDR3 is TGTGCCAGCACCAACCAGCCCACTGAAGCTTTCTTT.

Comment on this clonotype: A much larger clone lies a single base off, so this may be a read error. This chain links TRBV12-3 or TRBV12-4 with TRBJ2-3; 8 bases line up with TRBD2. With 8 bases clipped from V and 4 bases from J, the junction kept 11 bases outside the gene matches. This CDR3 region has 15 residues. CDR3 sequence: CASDPGRGGADTQYF. The CDR3 DNA reads as TGTGCCAGCGACCCGGGACGGGGGGGCGCAGATACGCAGTATTTT.

This clonotype has just one count. The junction departs from the called germline gene at one end, perhaps through a read error. The chain joins TRBV7-9 to TRBJ1-4; TRBD1 aligns across 10 bases. The germline CDR1 and CDR2 sequences are SEHNR and FQNEAQ (reference sequence). CDR3 length: 16 residues. CDR3 loop: CASSFDRGHGGEKLVF. In DNA form, the CDR3 reads TGTGCCAGCAGCTTCGACAGGGGGCATGGTGGAGAAAAGCTGGTTTTT.

This clonotype was observed a handful of times. J is TRBJ2-7 and V is TRBV2; D call uncertain. Germline assignment: CDR1 SNHLY and CDR2 FYNNEI. The V end lost 0 bases, the J end lost 2 bases, and 5 bases lay between the germline ends. The CDR3 spans 13 residues. CDR3 protein: CASSEAITYEQYF. The CDR3 DNA reads TGTGCCAGCAGTGAAGCGATTACCTACGAGCAGTACTTC.

This clonotype qualifies as medium-sized. The CDR3 DNA reads as TGCGCCAGCAGCTACCGACAGGGTCTGGCGGGAGTATACAATGAGCAGTTCTTC. Amino acid sequence: CASSYRQGLAGVYNEQFF. This sequence joins TRBV4-1 and TRBJ2-1; D possibly uses TRBD1 or TRBD2 (7 bases each). Germline values: CDR1 MGHRA, CDR2 YSYEKL. Trimming stripped 5 bases from V and 4 bases from J, with 24 bases between. The length of the CDR3 is 18 residues.

This clonotype came up many times. The chain carries TRBV7-9 and TRBJ2-5; D remains ambiguous. This CDR3 region has 14 residues. Germline CDR1 SEHNR, CDR2 FQNEAQ (reference sequence). The V gene lost 2 bases and the J gene lost 2 bases, with 9 bases spanning the gap. In nucleotides, the CDR3 is TGTGCCAGCAGCTTACAAATACCACAAGAGACCCAGTACTTC. This gives the protein CASSLQIPQETQYF.

Turning to this clonotype: With a much larger clone just one base away, this may be a read error. This chain connects TRBV3-1 to TRBJ2-7, with 10 nucleotides matching TRBD1. The length of the CDR3 is 15 residues. Germline V gene data show CDR1 as LGHDT and CDR2 as YNNKEL (reference sequence). The CDR3 nucleotides read TGTGCCAGCAGCCATCGCTGGGACAGGGGTTACGGGCAGTACTTC. Protein product: CASSHRWDRGYGQYF.

This clonotype was found a few times. V and J are TRBV4-1 and TRBJ2-2; 7 bases are shared with TRBD1. Trimming took 3 bases from V and 4 from J; bases not matched to a gene: 5. In germline, CDR1 is MGHRA, CDR2 YSYEKL. CDR3 length: 15 amino acids. CDR3 amino acids: CASSHRDSLTGELFF. The CDR3 region has the DNA TGCGCCAGCAGCCATCGGGACAGTCTCACCGGGGAGCTGTTTTTT.

At least ten counts were recorded for this clonotype. The V and J genes are TRBV18 and TRBJ2-3; D remains unclear. CDR3 size: 14 residues. Germline V lookup: CDR1 KGHSH, CDR2 LQKENI. V dropped 6 bases and J dropped 4 bases, with 14 bases sitting between them. CDR3 sequence: CASSLGGRADTQYF. For the CDR3, the DNA is TGTGCCAGCTCCTTAGGCGGTCGGGCAGATACGCAGTATTTT.

By its share, this clonotype is medium-sized. J is TRBJ1-1 and V is TRBV6-5; D is ambiguous. Germline V gene sequence: CDR1 MNHEY, CDR2 SVGAGI. V gave up 10 bases and J gave up 5 bases, with 8 bases separating them. The CDR3 totals 10 residues. CDR3 nucleotides: TGTGCCACCTGGAGTACTGAAGCTTTCTTT. Translated, it gives CATWSTEAFF.

This clonotype showed up just a few times. This may stem from a read error, because a much larger clone lies one nucleotide away. The chain employs TRBV13 and TRBJ2-7; 12 nucleotides agree with TRBD2. Per germline, CDR1 PRHDT and CDR2 FYEKMQ (reference sequence). V lost 4 bases, J lost 6 bases, and 4 bases stayed unmatched. CDR3 length: 14 amino acids. The CDR3 DNA sequence: TGTGCCAGCAGCTCATCACTAGCGGGAGGCGAGCAGTACTTC. Protein sequence: CASSSSLAGGEQYF.